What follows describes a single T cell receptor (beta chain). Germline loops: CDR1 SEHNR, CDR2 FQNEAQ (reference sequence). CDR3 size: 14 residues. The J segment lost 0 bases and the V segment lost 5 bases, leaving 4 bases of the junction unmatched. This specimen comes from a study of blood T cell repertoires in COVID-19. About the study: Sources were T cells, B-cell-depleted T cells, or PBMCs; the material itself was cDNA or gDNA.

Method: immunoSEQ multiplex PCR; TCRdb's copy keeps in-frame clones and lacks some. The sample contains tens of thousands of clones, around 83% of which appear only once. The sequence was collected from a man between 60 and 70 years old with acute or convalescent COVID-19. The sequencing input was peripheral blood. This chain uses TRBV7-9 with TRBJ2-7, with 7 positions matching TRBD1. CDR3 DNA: TGTGCCAGCAGCAAAACAGGGGTCTCCTACGAGCAGTACTTC. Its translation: CASSKTGVSYEQYF.